The clone carrying this T cell receptor beta chain was detected many times. Its antigen is unidentified. Newly diagnosed hyperthyroidism, duration under 2 months, in patients aged 18 to 65. PBMCs were obtained from 7.5 to 10 ml fresh peripheral blood. The data were obtained in a study of T cells in Graves' hyperthyroidism and ophthalmopathy. Study-wide results and caveats: Through a model of 13 V-J features, ophthalmopathy was separated from stable hyperthyroidism.

The source material, RNA transcripts, was used to amplify TCR beta CDR3 regions. HTBI primers were used for first-round RT-PCR of the TCR CDR3. TCRdb passed the multiplex PCR reads through MiXCR, listing each CDR3 protein once. The sample holds more than 450,000 distinct CDR3 sequences, 11% to 15% seen once. The TCR originated in a middle-aged woman with Graves' hyperthyroidism. Sequencing used blood.

The CDR3 spells CASSYERSSYEQYF. The CDR3 region has the DNA TGTGCCAGCAGTTACGAGCGGAGCTCCTACGAGCAGTACTTC. The chain has TRBV6-5 and TRBJ2-7; TRBD2 might be the D (5 bases). Germline CDR1 reads MNHEY; CDR2 reads SVGAGI. V was cut by 2 bases and J by 0 bases, with 8 bases left in between. This CDR3 is 14 amino acids long.